The sequence of this T cell receptor beta chain was determined in a study of cytomegalovirus exposure and HLA in healthy donors. Study results and limitations: The authors assumed roughly uniform sequencing depth across donors for presence/absence analyses. Further analysis, carried out later, found HLA-associated TCR beta chains more clonally expanded than equally common other chains. Previously analyzed data showed that most TCR beta V segments were productive at a frequency of about 90% or about 30%. In a later analysis, DRB1 alleles had the most associated TCRs; HLA-C alleles the fewest.

13 Jbeta primers and 60 Vbeta primers were used for the PCR. Sequencing was performed with immunoSEQ multiplex PCR; in TCRdb, only in-frame clones are kept and a portion is missing. The data contain 150,000 to 200,000 clones, approximately 70% of them singletons. The CDR3 is 18 amino acids. Germline CDR1 and CDR2: MNHNS and SASEGT. V gave up 1 base and J gave up 8 bases; unmatched junction bases: 15. Regarding this clone: No antigen is known for it.

The receptor was isolated from a woman aged 30 to 39 in good health and CMV-seronegative. The rearrangement links TRBV6-1 to TRBJ2-3; 10 positions match TRBD2. What was sequenced was PBMCs. The CDR3 region is CASSEGRVLAGETGTQYF. The CDR3 DNA is TGTGCCAGCAGTGAAGGCCGGGTCCTAGCGGGGGAAACCGGTACGCAGTATTTT.